This T cell receptor (beta chain) is drawn from a study of shared clonotypes between healthy human individuals. CDR1 and CDR2 (germline): SGHTA, FQGNSA. The CDR3 is 12 residues long. With 7 bases removed from V and 6 bases from J, the gap between germline ends came to 11 bases. Naive CD8 populations comprised CD45RO-negative cells positively selected for CCR7, excluding terminally differentiated effector memory CD45RA+ cells. Study-wide findings and caveats: All-four-donor shared clonotypes had higher generation probabilities than non-shared clonotypes did. Of the naive CD4 clonotypes, approximately 5% were shared across several donors.

As for this clone: Its antigen is not identified.

TCRdb's table, derived via immunoSEQ multiplex PCR, lists solely in-frame clones and lacks some. The sample lists over 2,000,000 clones; 93% were seen once. The rearrangement links TRBV7-2 to TRBJ2-3, with D uncertain. The sequencing sample was made of naive CD8+ T cells from PBMCs. The sequence derives from a man between 18 and 29 years old in good health. Some clones in this sample may be carry-over from other donors' samples. The CDR3 loop is CASTHPRDTQYF. In DNA, the CDR3 is TGTGCCAGCACCCACCCTCGGGATACGCAGTATTTT.